The sequence of this T cell receptor beta chain was determined in a study of technical replicates of blood from a few donors. The CDR3 contains 16 residues. V lost 2 bases, J lost 5 bases, and 8 bases stayed unmatched. The germline V gene encodes CDR1 SSHAT and CDR2 FNYEAQ (reference sequence). Libraries were prepared by immunoSEQ multiplex PCR; TCRdb keeps only in-frame clonotypes and omits some of them. The sample holds some 14,000 clones, around four fifths seen once. The sample taken for sequencing was PBMCs. This sequence originates from a human donor in good health. The V call is TRBV7-7, the J call TRBJ2-5, with 10 bases matching TRBD2. This CDR3 reads CASSLTSGRAEETQYF. The CDR3 coding sequence is TGTGCCAGCAGCTTAACGAGCGGGAGGGCCGAGGAGACCCAGTACTTC.